Listed here is a single T cell receptor beta chain. The antigen is unknown. This record belongs to a study of a mutant IDH1 vaccine in newly diagnosed glioma. Study in general: Treatment recipients were 62.5% male and approximately 40% female, and their mean age was around 40 years. Standard pretreatment was either radiotherapy, temozolomide, or, for most, radiochemotherapy with temozolomide.

Time point of the sample: baseline, week 1 (first vaccination visit). Stated treatment: pre-vaccination baseline after standard-of-care therapy. Points from the study as a whole: Pseudoprogression apparently tracked independently of changes in top peripheral T cell clonotypes. Of all patients, nearly 95% showed vaccine-induced immune responses.

Profiled with immunoSEQ multiplex PCR; TCRdb holds only in-frame clones, not every one. The sample gives tens of thousands of clones, roughly four fifths of which show up once; 7% to 9% is in the top ten. The receptor's source is a woman between 45 and 65 years old with glioma. The material sequenced was PBMCs, taken from a glioma patient treated with radiotherapy, temozolomide or both.

The CDR3: CASSQVTDTEAFF. The CDR3 coding sequence is TGTGCCAGCAGCCAAGTGACGGACACTGAAGCTTTCTTT. J is TRBJ1-1 and V is TRBV4-2; D is unclear. The CDR3 spans 13 residues. The germline V gene has CDR1 LGHNA and CDR2 YNFKEQ. The ends were cut back, 1 base at V and 3 bases at J, with 6 bases in the middle.